This T cell receptor beta chain derives from a study of shared clonotypes between healthy human individuals. The DNA input per sorted-subset replicate PCR was roughly 210 ng, corresponding to some 27,000 T cell genomes. The method was immunoSEQ multiplex PCR; TCRdb's version includes in-frame clones alone and lacks a portion of them. The sample has about 2.1 million clones, 80% to 95% seen once. Germline V gives CDR1 SGDLS, CDR2 YYNGEE. The CDR3 contains 14 residues. V was shortened by 4 bases and J by 1 base, with 11 bases between the two germline ends. As defined, naive CD8 cells were CD45RO-negative and positively selected for CCR7, with terminally differentiated effector memory CD45RA+ cells excluded.

The rearrangement joins TRBV9 to TRBJ1-2, with D possibly TRBD1 on 5 matching bases. This receptor was identified in a man between 18 and 35 years old in good health. Some clones in this sample may be carry-over from other donors' samples. The specimen was naive CD8+ T cells from PBMCs. The CDR3 sequence: CASSIGDFNYGYTF. CDR3 in DNA: TGTGCCAGCAGCATCGGGGACTTTAACTATGGCTACACCTTC.